The clone carrying this T cell receptor (beta chain) was seen a handful of times. The antigen is not known. The sample is drawn from a study of T cell responses to AZD1222 COVID-19 vaccine. On the study more broadly: Doses given second, at about 4 or about 12 weeks, were pooled.

The CDR3 runs to 14 residues. Overall study results and limits: Baseline serostatus was positive in only six AZD1222 recipients. Along spike, vaccine-associated CD4 TCRs were found throughout, with dominance at 160-218 and 743-854.

The data were produced by immunoSEQ multiplex PCR, yet TCRdb's version contains in-frame clones alone and is incomplete. The top ten clones hold approximately 0.98% of a sample with more than 150,000 clones, roughly 88% of them seen once. The TCR was taken from an adult in good health. The specimen was peripheral blood, collected on day 0 of AZD1222 vaccination. V and J are TRBV21-1 and TRBJ2-5; the tabulated D call, TRBD2, remains unverified against the DNA. TRBV21-1 is a recognized pseudogene. DNA of the CDR3: TGTGCCAGCAGCAAGGAACGGAGGTCAGAGACCCAGTACTTC. Amino acid sequence: CASSKERRSETQYF.